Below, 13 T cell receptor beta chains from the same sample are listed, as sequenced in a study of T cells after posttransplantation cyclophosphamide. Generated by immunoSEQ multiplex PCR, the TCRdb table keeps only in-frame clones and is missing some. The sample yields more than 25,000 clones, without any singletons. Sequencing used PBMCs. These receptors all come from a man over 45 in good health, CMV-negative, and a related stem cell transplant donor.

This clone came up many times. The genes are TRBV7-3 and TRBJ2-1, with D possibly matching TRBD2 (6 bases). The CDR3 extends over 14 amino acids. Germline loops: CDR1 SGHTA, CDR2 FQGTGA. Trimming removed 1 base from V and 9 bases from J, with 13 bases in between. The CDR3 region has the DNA TGTGCCAGCAGCTTAATCGGGAGTTTAGGTGAGCAGTTCTTC. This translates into CASSLIGSLGEQFF.

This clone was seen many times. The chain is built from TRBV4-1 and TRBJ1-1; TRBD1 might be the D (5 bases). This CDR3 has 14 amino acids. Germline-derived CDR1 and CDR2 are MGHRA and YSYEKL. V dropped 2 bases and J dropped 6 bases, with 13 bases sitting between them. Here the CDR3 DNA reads TGCGCCAGCAGCCAACAGGGTTCCCTCTCTGAAGCTTTCTTT. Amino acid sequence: CASSQQGSLSEAFF.

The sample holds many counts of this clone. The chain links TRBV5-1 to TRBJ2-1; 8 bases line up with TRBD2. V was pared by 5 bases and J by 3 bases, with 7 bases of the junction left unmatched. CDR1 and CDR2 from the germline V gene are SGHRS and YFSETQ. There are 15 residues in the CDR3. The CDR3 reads CASSRWRGDYNEQFF. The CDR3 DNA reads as TGCGCCAGCAGTAGATGGCGGGGGGACTACAATGAGCAGTTCTTC.

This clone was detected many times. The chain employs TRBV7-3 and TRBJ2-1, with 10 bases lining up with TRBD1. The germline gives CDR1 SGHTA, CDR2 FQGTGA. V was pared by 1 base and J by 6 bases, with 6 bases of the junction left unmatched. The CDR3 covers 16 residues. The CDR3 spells CASSLIPRDRGNEQFF. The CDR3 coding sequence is TGTGCCAGCAGCTTAATCCCCCGGGACAGGGGCAATGAGCAGTTCTTC.

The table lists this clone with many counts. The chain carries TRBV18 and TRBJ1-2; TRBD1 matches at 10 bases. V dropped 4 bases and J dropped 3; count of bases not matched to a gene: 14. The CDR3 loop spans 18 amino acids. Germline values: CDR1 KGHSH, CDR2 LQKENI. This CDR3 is CASSQNFRDRGSDYGYTF. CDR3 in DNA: TGTGCCAGCTCACAAAATTTCCGGGACAGGGGTTCGGACTATGGCTACACCTTC. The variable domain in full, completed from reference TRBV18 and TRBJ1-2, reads NAGVMQNPRHLVRRRGQEARLRCSPMKGHSHVYWYRQLPEEGLKFMVYLQKENIIDESGMPKERFSAEFPKEGPSILRIQQVVRGDSAAYFCASSQNFRDRGSDYGYTFGSGTRLTVV.

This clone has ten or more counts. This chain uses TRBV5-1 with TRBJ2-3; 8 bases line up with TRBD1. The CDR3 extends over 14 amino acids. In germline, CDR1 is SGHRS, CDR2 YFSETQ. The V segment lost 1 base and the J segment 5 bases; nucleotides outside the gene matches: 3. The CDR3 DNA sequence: TGCGCCAGCAGCTTGCAGGGACAGGAAGATACGCAGTATTTT. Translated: CASSLQGQEDTQYF.

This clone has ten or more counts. The CDR3 sequence is CALRPGGGTEAFF. The CDR3 DNA is TGCGCCCTCCGGCCGGGAGGTGGCACTGAAGCTTTCTTT. The chain combines TRBV23-1 with TRBJ1-1; D gene uncertain. TRBV23-1 is annotated as an ORF whose role is uncertain. V was clipped by 11 bases and J by 4 bases, with 17 bases between them. This CDR3 has 13 amino acids.

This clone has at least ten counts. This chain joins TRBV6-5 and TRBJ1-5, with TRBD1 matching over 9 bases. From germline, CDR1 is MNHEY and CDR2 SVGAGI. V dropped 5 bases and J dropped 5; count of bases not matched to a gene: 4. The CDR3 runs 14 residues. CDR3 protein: CASSKTGGHQPQHF. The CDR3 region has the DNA TGTGCCAGCAGTAAGACAGGGGGACATCAGCCCCAGCATTTT.

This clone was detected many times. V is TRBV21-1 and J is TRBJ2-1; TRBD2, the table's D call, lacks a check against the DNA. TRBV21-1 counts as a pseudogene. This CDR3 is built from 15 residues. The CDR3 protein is CASTPPGGPNHEQFF. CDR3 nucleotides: TGTGCCAGCACCCCGCCGGGGGGGCCTAATCATGAGCAGTTCTTC.

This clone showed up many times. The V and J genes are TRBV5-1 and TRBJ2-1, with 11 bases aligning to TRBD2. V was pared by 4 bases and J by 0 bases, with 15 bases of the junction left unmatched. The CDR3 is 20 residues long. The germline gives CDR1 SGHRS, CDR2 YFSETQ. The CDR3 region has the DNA TGCGCCAGCAGCGGCTTACTCGCGACTAGCGGGACGAGCTCCTACAATGAGCAGTTCTTC. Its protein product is CASSGLLATSGTSSYNEQFF.

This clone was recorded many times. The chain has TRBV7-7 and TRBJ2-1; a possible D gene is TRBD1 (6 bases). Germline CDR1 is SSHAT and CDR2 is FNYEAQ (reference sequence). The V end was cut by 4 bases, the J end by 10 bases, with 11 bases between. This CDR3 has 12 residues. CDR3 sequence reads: CASSSIGQEQFF. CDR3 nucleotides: TGTGCCAGCAGCTCCATCGGACAGGAGCAGTTCTTC.

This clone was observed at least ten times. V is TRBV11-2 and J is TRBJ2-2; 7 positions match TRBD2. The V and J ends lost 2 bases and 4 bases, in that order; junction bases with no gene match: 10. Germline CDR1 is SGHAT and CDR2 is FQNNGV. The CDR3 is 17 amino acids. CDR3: CASSLWSGTMGTGELFF. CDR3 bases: TGTGCCAGCAGCTTATGGTCGGGGACTATGGGCACCGGGGAGCTGTTTTTT.

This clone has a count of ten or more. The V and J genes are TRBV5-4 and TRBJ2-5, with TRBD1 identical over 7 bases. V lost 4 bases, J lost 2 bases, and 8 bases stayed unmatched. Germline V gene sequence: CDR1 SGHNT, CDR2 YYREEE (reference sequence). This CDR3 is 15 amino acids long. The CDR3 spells CASSPGQRPQETQYF. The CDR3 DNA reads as TGTGCCAGCAGCCCGGGACAGAGGCCTCAAGAGACCCAGTACTTC.